These T cell receptor beta chains were read from a single sample in a study of persistence of HIV-infected CD4 T cells. The repertoire was sequenced with immunoSEQ multiplex PCR; TCRdb's copy has only in-frame clones and lacks some. The sample carries about 40,000 clones, 75% to 85% recorded once. Their antigens remain unidentified. The source was CD4+ T cells sorted from PBMCs after roughly 20-hour stimulation, collected from a patient who received antiretroviral therapy. These receptors originate from an adult man with HIV who was CMV-seropositive. Both conserved end residues are part of each CDR3. A D gene is named only where the DNA matches it firmly. Only part of the rows carry a size: once, few, many, or a class if the clone is expanded.

d_gene: -; abundance: -; v_gene: TRBV18; j_gene: TRBJ2-7; CDR3aa: CASSPSHGYEQYF; CDR3nt: TGTGCCAGCTCACCGAGTCACGGCTACGAGCAGTACTTC
d_gene: -; abundance: -; v_gene: TRBV7-8; j_gene: TRBJ2-1; CDR3aa: CASSLSGPWGNEQFF; CDR3nt: TGTGCCAGCAGCTTAAGCGGGCCCTGGGGCAATGAGCAGTTCTTC
d_gene: TRBD1; abundance: -; v_gene: TRBV7-7; j_gene: TRBJ2-5; CDR3aa: CASSLDGQGETQYF; CDR3nt: TGTGCCAGCAGCTTAGATGGACAGGGGGAGACCCAGTACTTC
d_gene: TRBD1; abundance: -; v_gene: TRBV4-1; j_gene: TRBJ2-5; CDR3aa: CASSQLGQGAETQYF; CDR3nt: TGCGCCAGCAGCCAGCTGGGACAGGGGGCAGAGACCCAGTACTTC
d_gene: TRBD2; abundance: -; v_gene: TRBV27; j_gene: TRBJ2-3; CDR3aa: CASSLRAGPGYPFTDTQYF; CDR3nt: TGTGCCAGCAGTTTAAGAGCGGGACCAGGCTACCCATTCACAGATACGCAGTATTTT
d_gene: -; abundance: -; v_gene: TRBV25-1; j_gene: TRBJ2-1; CDR3aa: CASSEFRSSLNNEQFF; CDR3nt: TGTGCCAGCAGTGAATTTAGATCAAGCCTGAACAATGAGCAGTTCTTC
d_gene: TRBD1; abundance: -; v_gene: TRBV18; j_gene: TRBJ1-5; CDR3aa: CASSPALGTGLGQPQHF; CDR3nt: TGTGCCAGCTCACCTGCTCTCGGGACAGGGCTCGGACAGCCCCAGCATTTT
d_gene: -; abundance: -; v_gene: TRBV30; j_gene: TRBJ1-2; CDR3aa: CACKPASLHGYTF; CDR3nt: TGTGCCTGCAAGCCGGCCTCCTTGCATGGCTACACCTTC
d_gene: TRBD1; abundance: few; v_gene: TRBV6-6; j_gene: TRBJ1-5; CDR3aa: CASTPYDRDSNQPQHF; CDR3nt: TGTGCCAGCACTCCTTATGACAGGGATAGCAATCAGCCCCAGCATTTT
d_gene: -; abundance: -; v_gene: TRBV11-3; j_gene: TRBJ1-1; CDR3aa: CASSLGQANTEAFF; CDR3nt: TGTGCCAGCAGCTTAGGACAAGCGAACACTGAAGCTTTCTTT
d_gene: -; abundance: -; v_gene: TRBV5-4; j_gene: TRBJ1-2; CDR3aa: CASSLVGAGGYTF; CDR3nt: TGTGCCAGCAGCTTGGTAGGGGCCGGTGGCTACACCTTC
d_gene: TRBD2; abundance: -; v_gene: TRBV19; j_gene: TRBJ2-7; CDR3aa: CASSITGGYEQYF; CDR3nt: TGTGCCAGTAGCATAACGGGGGGCTACGAGCAGTACTTC
d_gene: TRBD1; abundance: -; v_gene: TRBV6-6; j_gene: TRBJ1-1; CDR3aa: CASSLRQGFSTEAFF; CDR3nt: TGTGCCAGCAGCCTAAGACAGGGGTTCTCCACTGAAGCTTTCTTT
d_gene: -; abundance: few; v_gene: TRBV27; j_gene: TRBJ1-1; CDR3aa: CASSGGGLIYTEAFF; CDR3nt: TGTGCCAGCAGTGGGGGCGGGCTCATCTACACTGAAGCTTTCTTT
d_gene: -; abundance: -; v_gene: TRBV9; j_gene: TRBJ1-4; CDR3aa: CASSVGRGWEATNEKLFF; CDR3nt: TGTGCCAGCAGCGTAGGAAGGGGTTGGGAAGCAACTAATGAAAAACTGTTTTTT
d_gene: -; abundance: few; v_gene: TRBV6-1; j_gene: TRBJ2-3; CDR3aa: CASSEIVDTQYF; CDR3nt: TGTGCCAGCAGTGAAATCGTTGATACGCAGTATTTT
d_gene: TRBD2; abundance: -; v_gene: TRBV27; j_gene: TRBJ2-7; CDR3aa: CASSLGRLAGGNRSYEQYF; CDR3nt: TGTGCCAGCAGTTTAGGGCGACTAGCGGGAGGGAATCGCTCCTACGAGCAGTACTTC
d_gene: -; abundance: few; v_gene: TRBV7-2; j_gene: TRBJ2-7; CDR3aa: CASSFTSSWLYEQYF; CDR3nt: TGTGCCAGCAGCTTTACTTCTAGTTGGCTCTACGAGCAGTACTTC
d_gene: -; abundance: -; v_gene: TRBV28; j_gene: TRBJ2-6; CDR3aa: CASIMRDGDGANVLTF; CDR3nt: TGTGCCAGCATCATGAGAGACGGCGATGGGGCCAACGTCCTGACTTTC
d_gene: TRBD2; abundance: -; v_gene: TRBV18; j_gene: TRBJ2-1; CDR3aa: CASSPLGLLAGSSYNEQFF; CDR3nt: TGTGCCAGCTCACCACTCGGACTACTAGCGGGGAGCTCCTACAATGAGCAGTTCTTC
d_gene: TRBD2; abundance: -; v_gene: TRBV30; j_gene: TRBJ2-3; CDR3aa: CAWTNFGLAGTDTQYF; CDR3nt: TGTGCCTGGACCAACTTCGGACTAGCGGGGACAGATACGCAGTATTTT
d_gene: -; abundance: -; v_gene: TRBV19; j_gene: TRBJ1-1; CDR3aa: CASSNNGGGTEAFF; CDR3nt: TGTGCCAGTAGCAACAACGGGGGAGGGACTGAAGCTTTCTTT
d_gene: -; abundance: -; v_gene: TRBV4-3; j_gene: TRBJ1-2; CDR3aa: CASSQDAGRTNYGYTF; CDR3nt: TGCGCCAGCAGCCAAGATGCTGGCAGGACGAACTATGGCTACACCTTC
d_gene: -; abundance: -; v_gene: TRBV18; j_gene: TRBJ1-5; CDR3aa: CASSRQEDQPQHF; CDR3nt: TGTGCCAGCTCACGTCAGGAGGATCAGCCCCAGCATTTT
d_gene: -; abundance: -; v_gene: TRBV6-1; j_gene: TRBJ1-2; CDR3aa: CASSEEGGSYGYTF; CDR3nt: TGTGCTAGCAGTGAAGAGGGCGGATCCTATGGCTACACCTTC
d_gene: TRBD1; abundance: -; v_gene: TRBV27; j_gene: TRBJ2-1; CDR3aa: CASSIPGTGGYNEQFF; CDR3nt: TGTGCCAGCAGCATTCCCGGGACAGGGGGTTACAATGAGCAGTTCTTC
d_gene: -; abundance: -; v_gene: TRBV5-1; j_gene: TRBJ2-5; CDR3aa: CASSLGAAGFQETQYF; CDR3nt: TGCGCCAGCAGCTTAGGCGCGGCCGGTTTTCAAGAGACCCAGTACTTC
d_gene: TRBD2; abundance: once; v_gene: TRBV7-6; j_gene: TRBJ2-3; CDR3aa: CATTLGLAGSGDTQYF; CDR3nt: TGTGCCACCACCCTTGGACTAGCGGGAAGTGGAGATACGCAGTATTTT
d_gene: -; abundance: -; v_gene: TRBV6-5; j_gene: TRBJ1-6; CDR3aa: CASRAGGELLPLHF; CDR3nt: TGTGCCAGCAGGGCCGGAGGGGAGTTATTACCCCTCCACTTT
d_gene: TRBD1; abundance: few; v_gene: TRBV5-1; j_gene: TRBJ1-2; CDR3aa: CASSLPGQGAGGYTF; CDR3nt: TGCGCCAGCAGCCTTCCGGGACAGGGGGCGGGTGGCTACACCTTC
d_gene: -; abundance: -; v_gene: TRBV6-5; j_gene: TRBJ1-6; CDR3aa: CASSQGYNSPLHF; CDR3nt: TGTGCCAGCAGTCAGGGCTATAATTCACCCCTCCACTTT
d_gene: -; abundance: -; v_gene: TRBV4-3; j_gene: TRBJ1-2; CDR3aa: CASSQDLNGKAQGYTF; CDR3nt: TGCGCCAGCAGCCAAGATCTTAACGGGAAAGCCCAGGGCTACACCTTC
d_gene: -; abundance: -; v_gene: TRBV7-9; j_gene: TRBJ2-1; CDR3aa: CASSLEQFF; CDR3nt: TGTGCCAGCAGCTTAGAGCAGTTCTTC
d_gene: -; abundance: once; v_gene: TRBV6-5; j_gene: TRBJ1-2; CDR3aa: CASSYGDGPNGYTF; CDR3nt: TGTGCCAGCAGTTACGGGGACGGCCCCAATGGCTACACCTTC
d_gene: -; abundance: -; v_gene: TRBV5-1; j_gene: TRBJ1-4; CDR3aa: CASSLVRGMGEKLFF; CDR3nt: TGCGCCAGCAGCTTGGTTCGGGGGATGGGTGAAAAACTGTTTTTT
d_gene: -; abundance: -; v_gene: TRBV10-3; j_gene: TRBJ2-5; CDR3aa: CAISEVGGGPGTQYF; CDR3nt: TGTGCCATCAGTGAAGTCGGGGGCGGCCCCGGGACCCAGTACTTC
d_gene: -; abundance: -; v_gene: TRBV6-1; j_gene: TRBJ2-1; CDR3aa: CASSDPGVLNEQFF; CDR3nt: TGTGCCAGCAGTGATCCCGGCGTCCTCAATGAGCAGTTCTTC
d_gene: TRBD2; abundance: -; v_gene: TRBV7-9; j_gene: TRBJ2-2; CDR3aa: CASSQSGTYTGELFF; CDR3nt: TGTGCCAGCAGCCAAAGCGGGACGTACACCGGGGAGCTGTTTTTT
d_gene: -; abundance: -; v_gene: TRBV6-6; j_gene: TRBJ1-5; CDR3aa: CASSYDNSGNQPQHF; CDR3nt: TGTGCCAGCAGTTACGATAACAGCGGCAATCAGCCCCAGCATTTT
d_gene: TRBD1; abundance: -; v_gene: TRBV5-1; j_gene: TRBJ2-7; CDR3aa: CASSLGTGREQYF; CDR3nt: TGCGCCAGCAGCTTGGGGACAGGGCGTGAGCAGTACTTC
d_gene: TRBD2; abundance: -; v_gene: TRBV20-1; j_gene: TRBJ2-1; CDR3aa: CSASFRASGSYRVSEQFF; CDR3nt: TGCAGTGCTAGTTTTAGGGCTAGCGGGAGCTATAGGGTGAGTGAGCAGTTCTTC
d_gene: TRBD1; abundance: -; v_gene: TRBV6-4; j_gene: TRBJ1-2; CDR3aa: CASSEMGQSYGYTF; CDR3nt: TGTGCCAGCAGTGAAATGGGACAGAGCTATGGCTACACCTTC
d_gene: -; abundance: -; v_gene: TRBV6-1; j_gene: TRBJ1-5; CDR3aa: CASSEFVARGSNQPQHF; CDR3nt: TGTGCCAGCAGTGAATTTGTAGCCCGCGGAAGCAATCAGCCCCAGCATTTT
d_gene: -; abundance: -; v_gene: TRBV5-4; j_gene: TRBJ1-4; CDR3aa: CASSLGLGLNNEKLFF; CDR3nt: TGTGCCAGCAGCCTCGGGTTGGGACTAAACAATGAAAAACTGTTTTTT
d_gene: -; abundance: -; v_gene: TRBV6-5; j_gene: TRBJ2-3; CDR3aa: CASMTYRGATDTQYF; CDR3nt: TGTGCCAGCATGACGTACAGAGGGGCAACAGATACGCAGTATTTT
d_gene: -; abundance: -; v_gene: TRBV2; j_gene: TRBJ2-2; CDR3aa: CASTSTRGTGELFF; CDR3nt: TGTGCCAGCACCTCTACACGGGGAACCGGGGAGCTGTTTTTT
d_gene: -; abundance: once; v_gene: TRBV7-9; j_gene: TRBJ1-2; CDR3aa: CASSLDLYRGGYTF; CDR3nt: TGTGCCAGCAGCTTAGACCTTTACCGGGGTGGCTACACCTTC
d_gene: -; abundance: few; v_gene: TRBV5-4; j_gene: TRBJ1-1; CDR3aa: CASSLNTGSVAFF; CDR3nt: TGTGCCAGCAGCTTGAACACAGGGAGTGTAGCTTTCTTT
d_gene: TRBD1; abundance: -; v_gene: TRBV10-1; j_gene: TRBJ1-3; CDR3aa: CASSPGQGSGNTIYF; CDR3nt: TGCGCCAGCAGCCCGGGACAGGGCTCTGGAAACACCATATATTTT
d_gene: -; abundance: -; v_gene: TRBV14; j_gene: TRBJ2-5; CDR3aa: CASSQVERGRDWQETQYF; CDR3nt: TGTGCCAGCAGCCAAGTAGAGCGAGGGCGGGACTGGCAAGAGACCCAGTACTTC
d_gene: -; abundance: -; v_gene: TRBV6-1; j_gene: TRBJ1-3; CDR3aa: CASSEFGTGTKSTIYF; CDR3nt: TGTGCCAGCAGTGAATTTGGGACCGGCACTAAAAGCACCATATATTTT
d_gene: -; abundance: -; v_gene: TRBV7-2; j_gene: TRBJ2-6; CDR3aa: CASSLREDRGANVLTF; CDR3nt: TGTGCCAGCAGCTTACGAGAAGATCGTGGGGCCAACGTCCTGACTTTC
d_gene: -; abundance: -; v_gene: TRBV27; j_gene: TRBJ2-3; CDR3aa: CASSLQAFTDTQYF; CDR3nt: TGTGCCAGCAGCCTACAGGCCTTCACAGATACGCAGTATTTT